Listed below are T cell receptor beta chains from one sample, sequenced in a study of T cell responses to AZD1222 COVID-19 vaccine. The assay was immunoSEQ multiplex PCR, and TCRdb's table has in-frame clones only and misses some. The sample includes more than 75,000 clones, 80% to 95% seen only once; the top ten take approximately 8%. Sample: peripheral blood, taken 28 days after the second AZD1222 dose. These receptor sequences come from an adult who received the AZD1222 COVID-19 vaccine. The CDR3 runs from the conserved cysteine through the conserved F or W. The order of the fields is J gene, D gene, clone size, V gene, CDR3 DNA, CDR3 protein. D genes are given only for firm matches. Rows may omit the clone size; those that give it use once, few, many or a size class.

J gene: TRBJ1-4; D gene: -; clone size: -; V gene: TRBV5-6; CDR3 DNA: TGTGCCAGCAGCCTCAAAGGGCAGGGAGGTGAAAAACTGTTTTTT; CDR3 protein: CASSLKGQGGEKLFF
J gene: TRBJ2-4; D gene: -; clone size: -; V gene: TRBV27; CDR3 DNA: TGTGCCAGCAGTTTGGGGGGCGCCAAAAACATTCAGTACTTC; CDR3 protein: CASSLGGAKNIQYF
J gene: TRBJ1-1; D gene: -; clone size: -; V gene: TRBV21-1; CDR3 DNA: TGTGTTTTCGGGGCGCAAACAGAAGCTTTCTTT; CDR3 protein: CVFGAQTEAFF
J gene: TRBJ2-6; D gene: TRBD2; clone size: -; V gene: TRBV27; CDR3 DNA: TGTGCCAGCAGCCGGACTAGCGGGAGTTCTGGGGCCAACGTCCTGACTTTC; CDR3 protein: CASSRTSGSSGANVLTF
J gene: TRBJ2-1; D gene: -; clone size: -; V gene: TRBV6-1; CDR3 DNA: TGTGCCAGCAGTGATGTTCAGGCAGGGGAGCAGTTCTTC; CDR3 protein: CASSDVQAGEQFF
J gene: TRBJ2-1; D gene: TRBD2; clone size: -; V gene: TRBV7-3; CDR3 DNA: TGTGCCAGACTCAAAGGACTAGCGGGAGCAAGGGGCCTCTGGAATGAGCAGTTCTTC; CDR3 protein: CARLKGLAGARGLWNEQFF
J gene: TRBJ2-1; D gene: TRBD2; clone size: -; V gene: TRBV7-3; CDR3 DNA: TGTGCCAGCAGCTTAGACGGACTAGCGGCTTACAATGAGCAGTTCTTC; CDR3 protein: CASSLDGLAAYNEQFF
J gene: TRBJ1-4; D gene: -; clone size: -; V gene: TRBV28; CDR3 DNA: TGTGCCAGCCGGGAGACTGCAACTAATGAAAAACTGTTTTTT; CDR3 protein: CASRETATNEKLFF
J gene: TRBJ2-7; D gene: TRBD2; clone size: -; V gene: TRBV11-2; CDR3 DNA: TGTGCCAGCAGCCCGGGACTAGCGGGGAGCTTTGCGACCTACGAGCAGTACTTC; CDR3 protein: CASSPGLAGSFATYEQYF
J gene: TRBJ2-5; D gene: -; clone size: -; V gene: TRBV6-5; CDR3 DNA: TGTGCCAGCAGTTACGTCCTCGGCGGGCTGGGAGAGACCCAGTACTTC; CDR3 protein: CASSYVLGGLGETQYF
J gene: TRBJ1-5; D gene: -; clone size: -; V gene: TRBV6-5; CDR3 DNA: TGTGCCAGCGGTAGCGGTGCCCATCAGCCCCAGCATTTT; CDR3 protein: CASGSGAHQPQHF
J gene: TRBJ2-7; D gene: TRBD2; clone size: -; V gene: TRBV2; CDR3 DNA: TGTGCCAGCACTTCGGGACTAGGGGCCTACGAGCAGTACTTC; CDR3 protein: CASTSGLGAYEQYF
J gene: TRBJ2-2; D gene: -; clone size: -; V gene: TRBV7-2; CDR3 DNA: TGTGCCAGCAGCTTACTTGACCCTGGCTTAGCCGGGGAGCTGTTTTTT; CDR3 protein: CASSLLDPGLAGELFF
J gene: TRBJ2-1; D gene: -; clone size: -; V gene: TRBV6-5; CDR3 DNA: TGTGCCAGCAGCCCCACCCTGGGGCCCTACAATGAGCAGTTCTTC; CDR3 protein: CASSPTLGPYNEQFF
J gene: TRBJ2-7; D gene: -; clone size: once; V gene: TRBV6-5; CDR3 DNA: TGTGCCAGCATGCTAGATACCCTTTCCGAGCAGTACTTC; CDR3 protein: CASMLDTLSEQYF
J gene: TRBJ2-1; D gene: TRBD2; clone size: -; V gene: TRBV5-1; CDR3 DNA: TGCGCCAGCAGCCCTCAGACTAGCGGGAGAATATTCTTC; CDR3 protein: CASSPQTSGRIFF
J gene: TRBJ2-3; D gene: -; clone size: -; V gene: TRBV5-6; CDR3 DNA: TGTGCCAGCAGCTTGCCCGGGCCCGATACGCAGTATTTT; CDR3 protein: CASSLPGPDTQYF
J gene: TRBJ2-1; D gene: TRBD2; clone size: -; V gene: TRBV5-1; CDR3 DNA: TGCGCCAGCAGCTGGACTAGCGGGTTGAATGAGCAGTTCTTC; CDR3 protein: CASSWTSGLNEQFF
J gene: TRBJ2-1; D gene: TRBD2; clone size: -; V gene: TRBV5-1; CDR3 DNA: TGCGCCAGCAGTACTGCCGGGACTAGCGGTATGAATGAGCAGTTCTTC; CDR3 protein: CASSTAGTSGMNEQFF
J gene: TRBJ2-5; D gene: TRBD2; clone size: -; V gene: TRBV5-1; CDR3 DNA: TGCGCCAGCAGCCCGCCAGCGGGGGAAGAGACCCAGTACTTC; CDR3 protein: CASSPPAGEETQYF
J gene: TRBJ1-6; D gene: TRBD1; clone size: -; V gene: TRBV19; CDR3 DNA: TGTGCCAGTAGTATGGGGACAGGGATGTTTTCACCCCTCCACTTT; CDR3 protein: CASSMGTGMFSPLHF
J gene: TRBJ2-7; D gene: -; clone size: -; V gene: TRBV12-3/TRBV12-4; CDR3 DNA: TGTGCCAGCTCGGGCCGGCGCGACGAGCAGTACTTC; CDR3 protein: CASSGRRDEQYF
J gene: TRBJ1-1; D gene: -; clone size: -; V gene: TRBV3-1/TRBV3-2; CDR3 DNA: TGTGCCAGCAGCCAATTCAGGAACACTGAAGCTTTCTTT; CDR3 protein: CASSQFRNTEAFF
J gene: TRBJ1-6; D gene: -; clone size: -; V gene: TRBV7-9; CDR3 DNA: TGTGCCAGCAGCTTAGGGTCCAATTCACCCCTCCACTTT; CDR3 protein: CASSLGSNSPLHF
J gene: TRBJ2-1; D gene: TRBD2; clone size: -; V gene: TRBV18; CDR3 DNA: TGTGCCAGCTCACAGGAACTAGCGGGGTCCTACAATGAGCAGTTCTTC; CDR3 protein: CASSQELAGSYNEQFF